Each of the 15 T cell receptor beta chains below was sequenced from the same sample in a study of T cell responses to AZD1222 COVID-19 vaccine. Produced via immunoSEQ multiplex PCR; TCRdb's table is partial and in-frame only. Found here are roughly 150,000 clones, 92% of them singletons; the top ten hold around 1.7%. The source was peripheral blood, collected on day 0 of AZD1222 vaccination. The receptors stem from an adult in good health.

The chain couples TRBV20-1 to TRBJ1-2; perhaps TRBD1 as D (5 bases). V was pared by 6 bases and J by 2 bases, with 7 bases between. The CDR3 sequence is 11 residues long. The germline V gene has CDR1 DFQATT and CDR2 SNEGSKA (reference sequence). DNA of the CDR3: TGCAGTGCGTCAGGGAACTATGGCTACACCTTC. Translation gives CSASGNYGYTF.

The chain combines TRBV30 with TRBJ1-4; a weak D match, TRBD1 (6 bases). The CDR3 runs to 13 residues. V lost 1 base and J 8 bases, leaving 11 bases between the germline ends. CDR1 is GTSNPN, CDR2 SVGIG, per germline (reference sequence). CDR3 nucleotide sequence: TGTGCCTGGAGTGGTCAGGGGAGGGAAAAACTGTTTTTT. Protein: CAWSGQGREKLFF. The variable domain in full, completed from reference TRBV30 and TRBJ1-4, reads SQTIHQWPATLVQPVGSPLSLECTVEGTSNPNLYWYRQAAGRGLQLLFYSVGIGQISSEVPQNLSASRPQDRQFILSSKKLLLSDSGFYLCAWSGQGREKLFFGSGTQLSVL.

CDR3 region: CASSRDSGYNEQFF. The CDR3 region has the DNA TGTGCCAGCAGCCGGGACTCTGGCTACAATGAGCAGTTCTTC. The rearrangement uses TRBV7-3 and TRBJ2-1, with D perhaps matching TRBD2 (6 bases). Germline V gene sequence: CDR1 SGHTA, CDR2 FQGTGA. CDR3 length: 14 residues. V was cut by 5 bases and J by 3 bases, with 11 bases left in between. Supplemented by reference TRBV7-3 and TRBJ2-1, the full variable domain reads GAGVSQTPSNKVTEKGKYVELRCDPISGHTALYWYRQSLGQGPEFLIYFQGTGAADDSGLPNDRFFAVRPEGSVSTLKIQRTERGDSAVYLCASSRDSGYNEQFFGPGTRLTVL.

The chain links TRBV19 to TRBJ1-2; a possible D gene is TRBD1 (6 bases). This CDR3 has 15 amino acids. Germline V CDR1 and CDR2: LNHDA, SQIVND (reference sequence). V was cut by 5 bases and J by 4 bases, with 17 bases left in between. The chain's CDR3 is CASSSGQGQFYGYTF. Here the CDR3 DNA reads TGTGCCAGTAGTTCAGGGCAGGGGCAATTCTATGGCTACACCTTC. The full variable domain, its missing parts supplied by reference TRBV19 and TRBJ1-2, is DGGITQSPKYLFRKEGQNVTLSCEQNLNHDAMYWYRQDPGQGLRLIYYSQIVNDFQKGDIAEGYSVSREKKESFPLTVTSAQKNPTAFYLCASSSGQGQFYGYTFGSGTRLTVV.

V and J are TRBV3-1 (or the pseudogene TRBV3-2) and TRBJ2-2; D gene ambiguous. Germline CDR1 and CDR2: LGHDT and YNNKEL (reference sequence). The CDR3 has 14 residues. The germline V and J ends were trimmed by 2 bases and 0 bases, with 4 bases remaining between them. The chain's CDR3 is CASSQRSNTGELFF. CDR3 in DNA: TGTGCCAGCAGCCAAAGATCGAACACCGGGGAGCTGTTTTTT.

CDR3: CAWSPQLGPGHEQFF. The CDR3 region has the DNA TGTGCCTGGAGTCCTCAATTGGGACCCGGCCATGAGCAGTTCTTC. V is TRBV30 and J is TRBJ2-1; D may correspond to TRBD1 or TRBD2 (5 bases each). The CDR3 loop spans 15 amino acids. The germline gives CDR1 GTSNPN, CDR2 SVGIG (reference sequence). The V end was cut by 2 bases, the J end by 8 bases, with 19 bases between.

The chain carries TRBV3-1 (or the pseudogene TRBV3-2) and TRBJ2-2, with 10 bases that match TRBD2. Germline loops: CDR1 LGHDT, CDR2 YNNKEL (reference sequence). This CDR3 is 14 amino acids long. The junction had 6 bases not matched to a gene; V was cut back by 9 bases and J by 5 bases. CDR3 sequence reads: CASTLTSGTGELFF. For the CDR3, the DNA is TGTGCCAGTACACTGACTAGCGGGACCGGGGAGCTGTTTTTT.

This chain's CDR3 is CASSQTLRSPLHF. The CDR3 DNA reads TGCGCCAGCAGCCAGACCTTAAGGTCACCCCTCCACTTT. The chain is built from TRBV4-3 and TRBJ1-6; D is unresolved. There are 13 residues in the CDR3. Germline CDR1 is LGHNA and CDR2 is YSLEER. Trimming took off 3 bases at V and 10 bases at J, with 10 bases between the two ends.

The chain employs TRBV4-1 and TRBJ1-3, with TRBD1 identical over 7 bases. V lost 5 bases and J lost 3; bases outside the gene matches: 7. Germline V gives CDR1 MGHRA, CDR2 YSYEKL. The CDR3 extends over 15 amino acids. The CDR3 loop is CASSSTRGLGNTIYF. In DNA, the CDR3 is TGCGCCAGCAGCTCAACAAGGGGGCTTGGAAACACCATATATTTT.

This clone was seen a few times. The genes are TRBV7-9 and TRBJ1-4; D gene ambiguous. The CDR3 runs to 13 residues. The germline V and J ends were trimmed by 5 bases and 8 bases, with 12 bases remaining between them. Germline-derived CDR1 and CDR2 are SEHNR and FQNEAQ (reference sequence). Here the CDR3 DNA reads TGTGCCAGCAGCATACTCGGAAGGGAAAAACTGTTTTTT. It codes for CASSILGREKLFF. The full variable domain, with the rest looked up from reference TRBV7-9 and TRBJ1-4, is DTGVSQNPRHKITKRGQNVTFRCDPISEHNRLYWYRQTLGQGPEFLTYFQNEAQLEKSRLLSDRFSAERPKGSFSTLEIQRTEQGDSAMYLCASSILGREKLFFGSGTQLSVL.

In this sample, this clone turned up a few times. The chain is built from TRBV7-9 and TRBJ2-2; D possibly corresponds to TRBD2 (6 bases). Germline V gives CDR1 SEHNR, CDR2 FQNEAQ (reference sequence). Between the trimmed V and J ends, which lost 3 bases and 5 bases, there was a span of 10 bases. CDR3 length: 14 residues. DNA for the CDR3: TGTGCCAGCAGCTTGCTAGCGAGTACCGGGGAGCTGTTTTTT. Residues: CASSLLASTGELFF.

This clone was picked up one time. The rearrangement joins TRBV30 to TRBJ1-2; D may be TRBD1 (5 bases). Germline-derived CDR1 and CDR2 are GTSNPN and SVGIG (reference sequence). Trimming took 7 bases from V and 8 from J, leaving 14 bases between them. The CDR3 is 11 amino acids. CDR3 bases: TGTGCCTCTATGGGGCGGCTGGGCTACACCTTC. It translates to CASMGRLGYTF.

CDR3 DNA sequence: TGTGCCAGCAGCTTAGCCGGGCTGAACACCGGGGAGCTGTTTTTT. Residues: CASSLAGLNTGELFF. This chain joins TRBV7-8 and TRBJ2-2; D gene unclear. The CDR3 is made up of 15 amino acids. Trimming cost V 0 bases and J 1 base, with 6 bases left between them. Germline V CDR1 and CDR2: SGHVS, FQNEAQ.

The chain combines TRBV7-9 with TRBJ2-5; 11 bases map to TRBD2. Germline CDR1 and CDR2: SEHNR and FQNEAQ (reference sequence). With 5 bases clipped from V and 0 bases from J, the junction kept 8 bases outside the gene matches. The CDR3 is made up of 17 amino acids. This CDR3 is CASSPWTSGLYQETQYF. The CDR3 nucleotides read TGTGCCAGCAGCCCCTGGACTAGCGGGTTGTACCAAGAGACCCAGTACTTC.

This clone was observed a single time. The chain couples TRBV7-8 to TRBJ2-3; D perhaps matches TRBD2 (5 bases). V dropped 2 bases and J dropped 2 bases, with 8 bases sitting between them. The V gene's germline CDR1 is SGHVS and CDR2 FQNEAQ. CDR3 length equals 14 residues. The CDR3 nucleotides read TGTGCCAGCAGCTTAAGGGAGACCACAGATACGCAGTATTTT. It encodes CASSLRETTDTQYF.